Detailed here is one T cell receptor (beta chain). Its antigen is not identified. The germline V gene encodes CDR1 LGHNA and CDR2 YSLEER. The CDR3 extends over 15 amino acids. The V end was cut by 0 bases, the J end by 0 bases, with 6 bases between. TCRdb recomputed calls from the 5' RACE reads with MiXCR, one row per CDR3 protein. The repertoire consists of around 300,000 distinct CDR3 sequences, with around 19% occurring once and the leading ten covering approximately 21%. These data originate in a study of T-cell memory formation after mild COVID-19. Notes on the study in general: Researchers found some responding clones in pre-infection memory, a sign that cross-reactive memory joined.

The chain uses TRBV4-3 and TRBJ1-3; D unclear. This receptor was obtained from a man aged 18 to 30 who had mild COVID-19 (a few samples of this study predate the infection). Cell type and time point are not known. Sequenced material: PBMCs or a T cell subset sorted from them (not recorded which). The CDR3: CASSQDSFSGNTIYF. CDR3 coding DNA: TGCGCCAGCAGCCAAGATTCTTTCTCTGGAAACACCATATATTTT.